The entry that follows covers one TCR beta chain sequence. The antigen is undetermined. This sample also contains other DNA sequences that code for the same CDR3. This specimen belongs to a study of PD-1 blockade in classical Hodgkin lymphoma. Using immunoSEQ multiplex PCR, the repertoire was profiled, and TCRdb retains in-frame clones only, with some absent. This sample has around 31,000 clones; around 92% occur once, and the top ten carry around 0.33%. The time point was: newly diagnosed, previously untreated cHL patient sample. Researchers report purifying CD4+ T cells from thawed PBMCs by magnetic negative selection. Findings and caveats of the study: According to reports, newly diagnosed patients had lower baseline TCR diversity than healthy donors, and relapsed/refractory patients had lower baseline TCR diversity still.

The sample taken for sequencing was CD4+ T cells from blood. The source of this sequence is a human donor with classical Hodgkin lymphoma.

This CDR3 is CASSLSREQYF. Written as DNA, the CDR3 is TGTGCCAGCAGTTTATCGCGGGAGCAGTACTTC. This chain connects TRBV28 to TRBJ2-7; D is ambiguous. Trimming pared 1 base from V and 7 bases from J, leaving 5 bases between. The CDR3 sequence is 11 residues long. Per the germline V gene, CDR1 is MDHEN and CDR2 is SYDVKM. Drawing the rest from reference TRBV28 and TRBJ2-7, the complete variable domain is DVKVTQSSRYLVKRTGEKVFLECVQDMDHENMFWYRQDPGLGLRLIYFSYDVKMKEKGDIPEGYSVSREKKERFSLILESASTNQTSMYLCASSLSREQYFGPGTRLTVT.